Here is one TCR beta chain with its context. What it binds is not known. These data originate in a study of cytomegalovirus exposure and HLA in healthy donors. Whole-study findings and limits: A list of approximately 160 TCR beta chains associated with cytomegalovirus was given. Rare sequences made up most TCRs, while some public TCRs were found in many donors.

Repertoires were generated with immunoSEQ multiplex PCR, while TCRdb's copy carries only in-frame clones and drops some. The table has some 84,000 clones, approximately 91% seen once. Trimming cost V 3 bases and J 0 bases; bases outside gene matches: 11. Germline V lookup: CDR1 KGHSH, CDR2 LQKENI. The CDR3 is 18 amino acids. The sequenced sample was PBMCs. This receptor was obtained from a man aged 30 to 45 in good health and CMV-seronegative. This sequence joins TRBV18 and TRBJ1-5; 7 bases line up with TRBD1. In DNA form, the CDR3 reads TGTGCCAGCTCACCCCCGGGACAGAACGACAATAGCAATCAGCCCCAGCATTTT. It yields the protein CASSPPGQNDNSNQPQHF.